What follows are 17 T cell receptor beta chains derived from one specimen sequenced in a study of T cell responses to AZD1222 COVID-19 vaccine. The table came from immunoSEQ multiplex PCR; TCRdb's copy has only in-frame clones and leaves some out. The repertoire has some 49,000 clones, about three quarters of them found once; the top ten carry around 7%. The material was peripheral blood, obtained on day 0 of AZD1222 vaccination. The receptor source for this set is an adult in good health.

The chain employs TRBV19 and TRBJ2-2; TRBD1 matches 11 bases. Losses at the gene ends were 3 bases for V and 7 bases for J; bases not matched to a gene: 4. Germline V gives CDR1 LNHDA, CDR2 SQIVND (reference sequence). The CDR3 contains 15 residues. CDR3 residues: CASSIGQGAVGELFF. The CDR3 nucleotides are TGTGCCAGTAGTATCGGACAGGGGGCGGTCGGGGAGCTGTTTTTT. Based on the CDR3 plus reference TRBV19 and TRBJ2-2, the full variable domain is DGGITQSPKYLFRKEGQNVTLSCEQNLNHDAMYWYRQDPGQGLRLIYYSQIVNDFQKGDIAEGYSVSREKKESFPLTVTSAQKNPTAFYLCASSIGQGAVGELFFGEGSRLTVL.

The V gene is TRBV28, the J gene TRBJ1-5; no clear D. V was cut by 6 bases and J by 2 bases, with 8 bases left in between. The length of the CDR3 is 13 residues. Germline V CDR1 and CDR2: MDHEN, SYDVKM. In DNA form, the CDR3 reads TGTGCCAGCAGGGTTTATGGCAATCAGCCCCAGCATTTT. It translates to CASRVYGNQPQHF.

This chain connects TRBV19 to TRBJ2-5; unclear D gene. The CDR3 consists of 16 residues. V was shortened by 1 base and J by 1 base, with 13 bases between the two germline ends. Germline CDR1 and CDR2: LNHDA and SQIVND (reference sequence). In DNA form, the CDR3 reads TGTGCCAGTAGTATAGCGCACGGCGCGAGCCAAGAGACCCAGTACTTC. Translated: CASSIAHGASQETQYF.

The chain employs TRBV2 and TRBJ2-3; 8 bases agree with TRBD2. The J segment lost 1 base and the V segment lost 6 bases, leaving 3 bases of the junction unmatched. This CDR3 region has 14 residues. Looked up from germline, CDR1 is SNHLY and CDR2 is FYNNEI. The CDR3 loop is CASRLTSGTDTQYF. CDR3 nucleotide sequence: TGTGCCAGCAGACTGACTAGCGGCACAGATACGCAGTATTTT.

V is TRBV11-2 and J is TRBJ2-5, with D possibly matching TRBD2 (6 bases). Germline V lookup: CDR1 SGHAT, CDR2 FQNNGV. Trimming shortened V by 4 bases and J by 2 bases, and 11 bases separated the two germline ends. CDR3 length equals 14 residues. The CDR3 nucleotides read TGTGCCAGCAGCTCCTCAGGGAGGCAAGAGACCCAGTACTTC. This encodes CASSSSGRQETQYF.

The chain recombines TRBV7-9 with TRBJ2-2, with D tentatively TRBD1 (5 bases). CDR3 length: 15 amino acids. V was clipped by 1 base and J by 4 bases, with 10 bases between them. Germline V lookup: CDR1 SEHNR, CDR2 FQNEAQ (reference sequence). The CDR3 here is CASSLGQGTTGELFF. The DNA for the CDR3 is TGTGCCAGCAGCTTAGGTCAGGGTACCACCGGGGAGCTGTTTTTT.

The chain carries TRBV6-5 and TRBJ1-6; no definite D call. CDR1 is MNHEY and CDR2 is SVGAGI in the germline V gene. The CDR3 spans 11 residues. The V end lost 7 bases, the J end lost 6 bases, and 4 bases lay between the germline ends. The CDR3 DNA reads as TGTGCCAGCAACCTTAATTCACCCCTCCACTTT. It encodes CASNLNSPLHF.

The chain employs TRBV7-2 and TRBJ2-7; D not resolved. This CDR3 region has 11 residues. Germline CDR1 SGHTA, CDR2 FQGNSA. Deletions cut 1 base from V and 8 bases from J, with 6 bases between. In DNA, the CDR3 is TGTGCCAGCAGCTTAGGTCTTCAGCAGTACTTC. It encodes CASSLGLQQYF.

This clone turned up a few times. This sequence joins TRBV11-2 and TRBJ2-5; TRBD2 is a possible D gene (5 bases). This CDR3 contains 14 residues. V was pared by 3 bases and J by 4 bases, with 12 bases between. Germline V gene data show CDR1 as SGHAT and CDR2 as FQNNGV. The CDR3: CASSFQGGGETQYF. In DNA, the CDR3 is TGTGCCAGCAGCTTCCAAGGTGGAGGAGAGACCCAGTACTTC.

The CDR3 sequence: CASSSGDSYEQYV. CDR3 DNA sequence: TGTGCCAGCAGTAGTGGGGATTCCTACGAGCAGTACGTC. The rearrangement uses TRBV28 and TRBJ2-7; D gene unclear. Per the germline V gene, CDR1 is MDHEN and CDR2 is SYDVKM. This CDR3 has 13 residues. Trimming left V 5 bases short and J 1 base short, with 9 bases between.

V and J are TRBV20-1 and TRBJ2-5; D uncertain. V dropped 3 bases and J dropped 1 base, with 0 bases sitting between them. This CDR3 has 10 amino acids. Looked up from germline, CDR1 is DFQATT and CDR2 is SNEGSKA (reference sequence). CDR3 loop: CSASQETQYF. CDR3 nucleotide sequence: TGCAGTGCTAGCCAAGAGACCCAGTACTTC.

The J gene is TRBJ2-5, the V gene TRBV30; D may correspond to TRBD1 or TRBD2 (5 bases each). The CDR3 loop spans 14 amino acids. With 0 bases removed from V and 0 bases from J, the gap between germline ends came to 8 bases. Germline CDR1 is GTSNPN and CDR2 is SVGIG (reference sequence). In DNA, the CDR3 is TGTGCCTGGAGTGTACTAGGGGACCAAGAGACCCAGTACTTC. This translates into CAWSVLGDQETQYF.

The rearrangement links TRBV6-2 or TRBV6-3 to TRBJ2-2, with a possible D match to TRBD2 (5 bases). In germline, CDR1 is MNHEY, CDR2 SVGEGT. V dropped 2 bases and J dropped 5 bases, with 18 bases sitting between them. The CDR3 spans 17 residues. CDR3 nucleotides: TGTGCCAGCAGTTACGTAGCGTCAGGAATTTCGACCGGGGAGCTGTTTTTT. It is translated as CASSYVASGISTGELFF.

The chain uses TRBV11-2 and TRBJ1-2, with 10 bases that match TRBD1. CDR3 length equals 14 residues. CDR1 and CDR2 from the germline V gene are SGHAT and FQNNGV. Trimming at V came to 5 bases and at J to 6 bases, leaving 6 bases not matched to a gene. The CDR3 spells CASSPRTGGHGYTF. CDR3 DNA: TGTGCCAGCAGCCCCCGGACAGGGGGGCATGGCTACACCTTC.

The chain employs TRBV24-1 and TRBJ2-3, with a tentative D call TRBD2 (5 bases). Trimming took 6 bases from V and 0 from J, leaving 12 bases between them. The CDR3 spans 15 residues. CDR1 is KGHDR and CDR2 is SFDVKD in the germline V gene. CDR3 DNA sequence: TGTGCCACCAGTTTTGCGGGCTCTAGCACAGATACGCAGTATTTT. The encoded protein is CATSFAGSSTDTQYF.

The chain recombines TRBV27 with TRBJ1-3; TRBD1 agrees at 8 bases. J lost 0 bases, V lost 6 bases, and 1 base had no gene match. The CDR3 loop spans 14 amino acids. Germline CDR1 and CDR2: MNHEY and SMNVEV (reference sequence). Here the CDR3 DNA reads TGTGCCAGCAGGGGACAGGCCTCTGGAAACACCATATATTTT. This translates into CASRGQASGNTIYF.

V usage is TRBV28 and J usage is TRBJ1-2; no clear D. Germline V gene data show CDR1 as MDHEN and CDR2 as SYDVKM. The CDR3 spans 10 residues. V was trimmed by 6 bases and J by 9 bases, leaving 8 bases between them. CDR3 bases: TGTGCCAGCAGGGACCTTAGCTACACCTTC. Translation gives CASRDLSYTF.